This T cell receptor (beta chain) was captured in a study of blood T cells in healthy people across ages. The authors ran a second PCR of roughly 6 to 12 cycles using a sample-barcoded 5' primer and a J-beta primer mix. TCRdb analysed the 5' RACE reads with MiXCR anew, one entry per CDR3 protein. The data contain some 900,000 distinct CDR3 sequences, roughly 43% of them singletons. This clonotype has only a few counts. V was cut by 4 bases and J by 5 bases, with 12 bases left in between. The CDR3 consists of 13 residues. Germline V gene sequence: CDR1 SGDLS, CDR2 YYNGEE. This chain links TRBV9 with TRBJ1-1, with D perhaps TRBD1 (6 bases). The clonotype was recovered from a man younger than 40 in good health. The sample consisted of blood. The CDR3 DNA reads as TGTGCCAGCAGCTCTGGGGGGCATACTGAAGCTTTCTTT. Translating it yields CASSSGGHTEAFF. The full variable domain, completed using reference TRBV9 and TRBJ1-1, is DSGVTQTPKHLITATGQRVTLRCSPRSGDLSVYWYQQSLDQGLQFLIQYYNGEERAKGNILERFSAQQFPDLHSELNLSSLELGDSALYFCASSSGGHTEAFFGQGTRLTVV.